The T cell receptor (beta chain) under discussion was sequenced for a study of vaccination effects on CD4 cells after COVID-19. This CDR3 has 14 residues. V was clipped by 1 base and J by 5 bases, with 11 bases between them. CDR1 is SEHNR, CDR2 FQNEAQ, per germline (reference sequence). Sequencing was performed with immunoSEQ multiplex PCR; in TCRdb, only in-frame clones are kept and a portion is missing. This sample carries around 60,000 clones, more than 60% of them seen once, and the ten largest clones take approximately 2.8%. About this clone: Its antigen is not known.

Whole-study results and caveats: Cross-reaction with common cold coronaviruses was seen in only 1 of 255 vaccine-induced clones from healthy vaccinees.

Having been cultured for about ten days, the cells underwent CD4+ T cell isolation. The healthy vaccine recipients, who had no prior SARS-CoV-2 infection, showed negative nucleocapsid antibodies. The sequence derives from a human donor who received a COVID-19 vaccine. Specimen: CD4+ T cells from PBMCs cultured without peptide, collected before COVID-19 vaccination. The genes are TRBV7-9 and TRBJ2-5, with D perhaps being TRBD1 or TRBD2 (5 bases each). The CDR3 spells CASSLVLGVETQYF. CDR3 DNA sequence: TGTGCCAGCAGCTTAGTTTTGGGGGTGGAGACCCAGTACTTC.